This TCR beta chain was obtained from a study of radiotherapy plus CTLA-4 blockade in lung cancer. The assay was immunoSEQ multiplex PCR, and TCRdb's table has in-frame clones only and misses some. The table includes 55,000 to 65,000 clones, more than 70% detected once. CDR3 size: 15 residues. The V end was cut by 0 bases, the J end by 8 bases, with 15 bases between. Germline CDR1 and CDR2: SGHDT and YYEEEE. General study points: Early clonal dynamics of blood T cells, together with interferon-beta, were reported as the best response predictor.

This clone was counted between two and nine times. Its antigen is unidentified. The specimen was peripheral blood, collected from a patient treated with radiotherapy plus ipilimumab. This TCR came from a human donor with non-small cell lung cancer who had a complete response to radiotherapy plus ipilimumab. The genes are TRBV5-6 and TRBJ2-1; D is perhaps TRBD2 (7 bases). The CDR3 region is CASSLGGGAGYEQFF. DNA for the CDR3: TGTGCCAGCAGCTTGGGAGGGGGGGCGGGCTATGAGCAGTTCTTC.